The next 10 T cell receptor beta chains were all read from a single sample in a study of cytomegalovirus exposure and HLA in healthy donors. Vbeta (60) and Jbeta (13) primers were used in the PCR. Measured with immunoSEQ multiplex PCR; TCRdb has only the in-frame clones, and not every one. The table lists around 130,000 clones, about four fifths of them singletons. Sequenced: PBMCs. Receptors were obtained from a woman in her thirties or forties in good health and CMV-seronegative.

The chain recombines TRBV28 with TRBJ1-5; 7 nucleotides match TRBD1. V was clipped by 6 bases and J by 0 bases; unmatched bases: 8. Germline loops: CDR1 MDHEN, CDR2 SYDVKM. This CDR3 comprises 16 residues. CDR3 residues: CASSNRGGYSNQPQHF. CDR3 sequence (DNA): TGTGCCAGCAGCAACAGGGGCGGTTATAGCAATCAGCCCCAGCATTTT. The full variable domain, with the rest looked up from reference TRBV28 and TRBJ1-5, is DVKVTQSSRYLVKRTGEKVFLECVQDMDHENMFWYRQDPGLGLRLIYFSYDVKMKEKGDIPEGYSVSREKKERFSLILESASTNQTSMYLCASSNRGGYSNQPQHFGDGTRLSIL.

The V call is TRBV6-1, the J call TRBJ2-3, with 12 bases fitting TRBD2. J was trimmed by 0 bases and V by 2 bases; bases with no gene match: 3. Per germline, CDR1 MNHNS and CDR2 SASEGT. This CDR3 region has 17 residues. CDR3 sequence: CASSELAGGRSTDTQYF. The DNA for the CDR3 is TGTGCCAGCAGTGAACTAGCGGGAGGGCGAAGCACAGATACGCAGTATTTT.

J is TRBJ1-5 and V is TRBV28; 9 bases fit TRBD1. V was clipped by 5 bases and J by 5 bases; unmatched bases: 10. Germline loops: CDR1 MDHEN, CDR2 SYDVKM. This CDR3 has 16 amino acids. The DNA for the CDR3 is TGTGCCAGCAGTCCGTGGGGACAGGGAGACGATCAGCCCCAGCATTTT. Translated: CASSPWGQGDDQPQHF.

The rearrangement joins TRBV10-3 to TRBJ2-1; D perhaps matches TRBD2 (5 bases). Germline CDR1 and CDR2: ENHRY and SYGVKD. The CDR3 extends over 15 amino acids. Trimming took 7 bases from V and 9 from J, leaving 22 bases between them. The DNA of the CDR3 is TGTGCCATCAAATCAGAATTACTAGGGTTGGTTGAGCAGTTCTTC. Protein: CAIKSELLGLVEQFF.

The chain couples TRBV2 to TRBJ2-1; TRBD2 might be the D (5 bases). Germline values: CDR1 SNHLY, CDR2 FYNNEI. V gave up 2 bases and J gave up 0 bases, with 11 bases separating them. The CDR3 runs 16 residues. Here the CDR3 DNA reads TGTGCCAGCAGTGAACCCGGGGTGAGCTCCTACAATGAGCAGTTCTTC. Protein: CASSEPGVSSYNEQFF. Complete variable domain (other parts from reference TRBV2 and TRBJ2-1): EPEVTQTPSHQVTQMGQEVILRCVPISNHLYFYWYRQILGQKVEFLVSFYNNEISEKSEIFDDQFSVERPDGSNFTLKIRSTKLEDSAMYFCASSEPGVSSYNEQFFGPGTRLTVL.

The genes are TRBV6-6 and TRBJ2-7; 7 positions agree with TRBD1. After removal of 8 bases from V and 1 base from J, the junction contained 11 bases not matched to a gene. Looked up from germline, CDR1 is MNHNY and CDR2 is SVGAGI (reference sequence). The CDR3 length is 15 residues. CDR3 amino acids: CASYRGQGISYEQYF. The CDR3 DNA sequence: TGTGCCAGCTATAGGGGGCAGGGGATATCCTACGAGCAGTACTTC.

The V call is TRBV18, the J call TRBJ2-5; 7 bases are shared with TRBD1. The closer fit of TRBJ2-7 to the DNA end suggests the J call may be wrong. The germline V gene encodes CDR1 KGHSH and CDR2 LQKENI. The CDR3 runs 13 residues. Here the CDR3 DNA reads TGTGCCAGCTCACCACCAGACAGGGACGAGCAGTACTTC. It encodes CASSPPDRDEQYF.

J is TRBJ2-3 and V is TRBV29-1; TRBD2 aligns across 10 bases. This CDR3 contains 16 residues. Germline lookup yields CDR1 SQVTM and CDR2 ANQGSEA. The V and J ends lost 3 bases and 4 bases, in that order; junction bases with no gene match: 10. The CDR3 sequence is CSVDMKREGRADTQYF. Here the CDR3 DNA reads TGCAGCGTTGATATGAAGCGGGAGGGCCGGGCAGATACGCAGTATTTT.

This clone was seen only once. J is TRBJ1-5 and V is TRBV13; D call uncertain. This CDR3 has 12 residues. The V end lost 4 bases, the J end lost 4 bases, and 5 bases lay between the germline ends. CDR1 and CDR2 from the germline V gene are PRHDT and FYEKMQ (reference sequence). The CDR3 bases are TGTGCCAGCAGCTCCTTAAATCAGCCCCAGCATTTT. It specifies CASSSLNQPQHF.

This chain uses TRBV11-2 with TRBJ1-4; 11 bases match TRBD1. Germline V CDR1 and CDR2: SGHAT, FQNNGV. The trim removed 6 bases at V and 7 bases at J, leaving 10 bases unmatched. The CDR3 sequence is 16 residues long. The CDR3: CASSPTRTGGFEKLFF. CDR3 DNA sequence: TGTGCCAGCAGTCCAACCCGGACAGGGGGCTTTGAAAAACTGTTTTTT.